This section outlines one T cell receptor beta chain sequence together with its context. This specimen belongs to a study of blood T cell repertoires in COVID-19. In the study overall: COVID-19 samples, acute and convalescent, were from the United States, Italy and Spain. In each case, the material was cDNA or gDNA derived from T cells, B-cell-depleted T cells, or PBMCs.

In the study's own analysis: Nucleated cell number was recorded as an estimate derived from reference gene primer amplification. Sequencing used immunoSEQ multiplex PCR; TCRdb keeps in-frame clones, though not all of them. The V and J calls and clone size are taken from that table; D and trimming were inferred from the DNA. The sample contains about 78,000 clones, around nine tenths of which appear only once. The CDR3 runs to 15 residues. Germline V gives CDR1 LNHDA, CDR2 SQIVND (reference sequence). The ends were cut back, 3 bases at V and 1 base at J, with 11 bases in the middle. The TCR was taken from a woman older than 75 with active or convalescent COVID-19. Sequencing used peripheral blood. The chain joins TRBV19 to TRBJ2-3; possibly TRBD1 for D (6 bases). CDR3 DNA sequence: TGTGCCAGTAGTATCCAGGGGATGCGCACAGATACGCAGTATTTT. This sequence encodes CASSIQGMRTDTQYF. The full variable domain, completed using reference TRBV19 and TRBJ2-3, is DGGITQSPKYLFRKEGQNVTLSCEQNLNHDAMYWYRQDPGQGLRLIYYSQIVNDFQKGDIAEGYSVSREKKESFPLTVTSAQKNPTAFYLCASSIQGMRTDTQYFGPGTRLTVL.